The 11 T cell receptor beta chains presented below share a single source sample, sequenced in a study of T cells after yellow fever vaccination. In TCRdb, the 5' RACE reads were re-called with MiXCR into one record per CDR3 protein. The table records 250,000 to 300,000 distinct CDR3 sequences, 10% to 15% of them present only once. The source material was CD4+ T cells sorted from PBMCs, sampled 45 days after the yellow fever booster vaccination. The origin of the receptors is a man aged 25-45 years who received the YFV17D yellow fever vaccine.

This clonotype has only a few counts. This chain joins TRBV10-3 and TRBJ2-2, with D uncertain. Trimming shortened V by 6 bases and J by 5 bases, and 4 bases separated the two germline ends. Germline values: CDR1 ENHRY, CDR2 SYGVKD. This CDR3 has 11 amino acids. The CDR3 coding sequence is TGTGCCATCAGGAGGACCGGGGAGCTGTTTTTT. Translation gives CAIRRTGELFF.

The V gene is TRBV4-3, the J gene TRBJ1-1; maybe TRBD1 (5 bases). Germline-derived CDR1 and CDR2 are LGHNA and YSLEER. The ends were cut back, 1 base at V and 7 bases at J, with 10 bases in the middle. The CDR3 is made up of 13 amino acids. The chain's CDR3 is CASSQVGGGEAFF. The CDR3 bases are TGCGCCAGCAGCCAAGTAGGTGGGGGTGAAGCTTTCTTT.

In its sample, this clonotype was seen a few times. The chain links TRBV12-3 or TRBV12-4 to TRBJ2-7; D perhaps matches TRBD1 (6 bases). The CDR3 consists of 11 residues. V gave up 5 bases and J gave up 12 bases, with 14 bases separating them. The CDR3 DNA is TGTGCCAGCAGTGTGGACAGTCGGTCGTACTTC. Its translation is CASSVDSRSYF.

This clonotype was observed many times. CDR3 protein: CASSLTGSLVSDTQYF. The DNA for the CDR3 is TGTGCCAGCAGTTTGACAGGGTCCCTAGTTTCAGATACGCAGTATTTT. V and J are TRBV6-5 and TRBJ2-3; TRBD1 matches 7 bases. There are 16 residues in the CDR3. Trimming took 4 bases from V and 4 from J; bases not matched to a gene: 11. CDR1 MNHEY and CDR2 SVGAGI come from the germline V gene.

This clonotype was picked up a small number of times. V and J are TRBV6-6 and TRBJ2-1; D call uncertain. CDR3 size: 12 residues. Looked up from germline, CDR1 is MNHNY and CDR2 is SVGAGI (reference sequence). Trimming removed 8 bases from V and 5 bases from J, with 10 bases in between. CDR3 DNA: TGTGCCAGCGTGGGCCTCGACAATGAGCAGTTCTTC. It yields the protein CASVGLDNEQFF.

Concerning this clonotype: Mismatch with germline at one junction end may stem from a read error. V is TRBV7-2 and J is TRBJ2-2; 9 positions agree with TRBD2. The CDR3 runs 17 residues. Germline lookup yields CDR1 SGHTA and CDR2 FQGNSA. For the CDR3, the DNA is TGTGCCAGCAGTTTAGTAGGAGCGGGAGGGAACACCGGGGAGCTGTTTTTT. It yields the protein CASSLVGAGGNTGELFF.

This clonotype was counted many times. A read error may produce the germline difference seen at one junction end. The chain joins TRBV29-1 to TRBJ1-2, with D hard to call. The CDR3 runs to 12 residues. Looked up from germline, CDR1 is SQVTM and CDR2 is ANQGSEA. This chain's CDR3 is CSVAQFGSLAEF. CDR3 nucleotides: TGCAGCGTGGCGCAGTTTGGCTCGTTGGCGGAATTC.

This clonotype was detected only a few times. The chain couples TRBV12-3 or TRBV12-4 to TRBJ2-1; 11 bases fit TRBD2. Trimming removed 6 bases from V and 5 bases from J; junction bases left unmatched: 6. This CDR3 region has 15 residues. The CDR3 protein is CASRPGTSGHNEQFF. DNA for the CDR3: TGTGCCAGCAGACCCGGGACTAGCGGCCACAATGAGCAGTTCTTC.

V gene TRBV15 combines with J gene TRBJ2-7; the D gene is possibly TRBD2 (6 bases). The length of the CDR3 is 14 residues. The germline gives CDR1 LNHNV, CDR2 YYDKDF (reference sequence). V lost 0 bases to trimming and J lost 6 bases, with 12 bases between them. The CDR3 bases are TGTGCCACCAGCAGAGATCAACTAGCCCCCGAGCAGTACTTC. This encodes CATSRDQLAPEQYF.

This clonotype was observed at least ten times. CDR3 region: CSARETSNHEQYF. The CDR3 DNA sequence: TGCAGTGCTAGAGAGACTAGCAACCACGAGCAGTACTTC. This sequence joins TRBV20-1 and TRBJ2-7; 7 nucleotides match TRBD2. The CDR3 totals 13 residues. Germline assignment: CDR1 DFQATT and CDR2 SNEGSKA (reference sequence). V gave up 0 bases and J gave up 5 bases; unmatched junction bases: 4.

The chain recombines TRBV11-2 with TRBJ2-2; 13 nucleotides line up with TRBD2. The CDR3 has 16 residues. Germline V gene data show CDR1 as SGHAT and CDR2 as FQNNGV. Losses at the gene ends were 4 bases for V and 7 bases for J; bases not matched to a gene: 6. The CDR3 region is CASSSRTSGSLGELFF. The DNA for the CDR3 is TGTGCCAGCAGCTCCCGGACTAGCGGGAGCCTCGGGGAGCTGTTTTTT.